A selection of T cell receptor beta chains follows, all from one sample in a study of human thymus T cells. Assay used: immunoSEQ multiplex PCR; TCRdb lists only in-frame clones, some missing. Here the sample spans around 130,000 clones, just under 95% being singletons. Material: thymus tissue. These receptor sequences come from a boy under two years old with a congenital heart defect but otherwise immunologically healthy. Both conserved end residues are part of each CDR3. D genes are given only for firm matches. Clone size appears in some rows only: once, few, many, or a class for an expanded clone.

v_call	clone_size	d_call	j_call	cdr3_aa	cdr3_nt
TRBV29-1	few	-	TRBJ1-1	CSVDLTLRVDTEAFF	TGCAGCGTGGACCTGACGCTGAGAGTGGACACTGAAGCTTTCTTT
TRBV19	-	-	TRBJ1-1	CASSWGGRQVRMNTEAFF	TGTGCCAGTAGTTGGGGGGGGCGTCAGGTGAGGATGAACACTGAAGCTTTCTTT
TRBV2	-	-	TRBJ2-2	CASSPSGAGELFF	TGTGCCAGCAGCCCCTCGGGGGCCGGGGAGCTGTTTTTT
TRBV5-6	-	TRBD2	TRBJ2-5	CASKKRLAGGPEETQYF	TGTGCCAGCAAGAAGAGGCTAGCGGGGGGGCCCGAAGAGACCCAGTACTTC
TRBV20-1	-	-	TRBJ2-3	CSAPVPDTQYF	TGCAGTGCCCCAGTGCCAGATACGCAGTATTTT
TRBV7-2	-	TRBD1	TRBJ1-3	CASSPRGDRVENTIYF	TGTGCCAGCAGCCCGAGAGGGGACAGGGTCGAAAACACCATATATTTT
TRBV10-3	-	-	TRBJ1-1	CAISENDRSMNTEAFF	TGTGCCATCAGTGAGAATGATAGGTCCATGAACACTGAAGCTTTCTTT
TRBV19	-	TRBD1	TRBJ1-1	CASSMGRGLWNTEAFF	TGTGCCAGTAGTATGGGCAGGGGGCTTTGGAACACTGAAGCTTTCTTT
TRBV7-9	-	TRBD2	TRBJ2-3	CASSLIPHSGVPEDTQYF	TGTGCCAGCAGCTTAATCCCGCATAGCGGGGTACCAGAGGATACGCAGTATTTT
TRBV27	-	TRBD2	TRBJ2-2	CASTGPTSGGAVWTGELFF	TGTGCCAGCACCGGCCCTACTAGCGGGGGGGCCGTATGGACCGGGGAGCTGTTTTTT
TRBV4-1	-	TRBD2	TRBJ2-1	CASSQGTSGGKSSYNEQFF	TGCGCCAGCAGCCAAGGGACTAGCGGGGGGAAAAGCTCCTACAATGAGCAGTTCTTC
TRBV7-9	-	-	TRBJ2-1	CASSQPRATQFF	TGTGCCAGCAGCCAACCGAGGGCAACGCAGTTCTTC
TRBV10-2	few	TRBD1	TRBJ2-7	CASKEDRAYEQYF	TGCGCCAGCAAAGAGGACAGGGCCTACGAGCAGTACTTC
TRBV10-3	-	-	TRBJ1-1	CAISEIPRTEAFF	TGTGCCATCAGTGAGATCCCGAGGACTGAAGCTTTCTTT
TRBV5-4	-	-	TRBJ2-7	CASSFKSNPYEQYF	TGTGCCAGCAGCTTTAAGAGCAACCCCTACGAGCAGTACTTC
TRBV9	once	-	TRBJ2-2	CASSVGGSGVNTGELFF	TGTGCCAGCAGCGTAGGAGGATCGGGAGTGAACACCGGGGAGCTGTTTTTT
TRBV7-6	-	TRBD2	TRBJ2-2	CASSSLSGGVTGELFF	TGTGCCAGCAGCTCCTTGAGCGGGGGAGTCACCGGGGAGCTGTTTTTT
TRBV19	-	TRBD1	TRBJ1-2	CASSTRPSQGADSYGYTF	TGTGCCAGTAGTACGAGACCTTCTCAGGGGGCTGACAGCTATGGCTACACCTTC
TRBV4-2	-	TRBD1	TRBJ1-2	CASSSGREQGRQTF	TGTGCCAGCAGCTCGGGCCGCGAACAGGGGCGCCAAACCTTC
TRBV7-8	-	TRBD1	TRBJ2-7	CASRGQGLSSYEQYF	TGTGCCAGCCGTGGACAGGGCCTAAGCTCCTACGAGCAGTACTTC
TRBV6-4	-	-	TRBJ1-1	CASRSRGGTEAFF	TGTGCCAGCAGGTCGAGGGGGGGCACTGAAGCTTTCTTT
TRBV30	-	-	TRBJ1-2	CAWSGPSVPLTSNYGYTF	TGTGCCTGGAGCGGACCCTCCGTCCCCCTTACATCTAACTATGGCTACACCTTC
TRBV5-6	-	TRBD1	TRBJ1-1	CASSPDRDTEAFF	TGTGCCAGCAGCCCGGACAGGGACACTGAAGCTTTCTTT
TRBV6-6	-	-	TRBJ2-5	CASNQTDQETQYF	TGTGCCAGCAACCAGACAGACCAAGAGACCCAGTACTTC
TRBV10-3	few	-	TRBJ1-6	CASQGGSYNSPLHF	TGTGCCTCGCAGGGAGGCTCCTATAATTCACCCCTCCACTTT
TRBV11-2	-	-	TRBJ1-5	CASSAGEASNQPQHF	TGTGCCAGCAGCGCCGGGGAAGCGAGCAATCAGCCCCAGCATTTT
TRBV4-1	-	TRBD2	TRBJ2-2	CASSQESISGAANTGELFF	TGCGCCAGCAGCCAAGAATCGATTAGCGGGGCCGCGAACACCGGGGAGCTGTTTTTT
TRBV7-9	-	-	TRBJ1-6	CASSLPSDRAPLHF	TGTGCCAGCAGCTTACCCTCGGACAGAGCACCCCTCCACTTT
TRBV5-1	-	-	TRBJ2-5	CASSLVEGGAGETQYF	TGCGCCAGCAGCTTGGTAGAAGGGGGGGCCGGGGAGACCCAGTACTTC
TRBV5-8	-	TRBD1	TRBJ2-7	CASSPGQGAFPSYEQYF	TGTGCCAGCAGCCCTGGACAGGGGGCTTTCCCCTCCTACGAGCAGTACTTC
TRBV5-1	-	TRBD1	TRBJ1-2	CASSLGTGGSYTF	TGCGCCAGCAGCTTGGGGACAGGGGGGAGCTACACCTTC
TRBV4-3	-	-	TRBJ2-2	CASSQVIYRGFTGELFF	TGCGCCAGCAGCCAAGTCATCTATCGGGGATTCACCGGGGAGCTGTTTTTT
TRBV6-5	-	-	TRBJ2-3	CASRRSDTQYF	TGTGCCAGCAGACGATCAGATACGCAGTATTTT
TRBV7-8	-	-	TRBJ1-4	CASARGKGGEKLFF	TGTGCCAGCGCCCGGGGCAAGGGGGGTGAAAAACTGTTTTTT
TRBV11-2	-	-	TRBJ2-7	CASSPLRSLYEQYF	TGTGCCAGCAGCCCCCTTCGGTCCCTTTACGAGCAGTACTTC
TRBV4-1	-	-	TRBJ2-1	CASSQDLLNGGSYNEQFF	TGCGCCAGCAGCCAAGATCTCCTGAACGGGGGCTCCTACAATGAGCAGTTCTTC
TRBV10-3	-	TRBD2	TRBJ2-1	CAISDVTSGTYNEQFF	TGTGCCATCAGTGATGTAACTAGCGGGACGTACAATGAGCAGTTCTTC
TRBV20-1	-	TRBD1	TRBJ1-1	CSGTGNTEAFF	TGCAGTGGGACAGGGAACACTGAAGCTTTCTTT
TRBV20-1	-	-	TRBJ2-3	CSAITDTQYF	TGCAGTGCGATCACAGATACGCAGTATTTT
TRBV18	-	TRBD1	TRBJ1-2	CASSPPRQGHYYGYTF	TGTGCCAGCTCACCACCGCGACAGGGACACTACTATGGCTACACCTTC
TRBV11-2	-	-	TRBJ1-4	CASSLEPNEKLFF	TGTGCCAGCAGCTTAGAACCCAATGAAAAACTGTTTTTT
TRBV10-1	-	-	TRBJ1-1	CASNPRNRTNTEAFF	TGCGCCAGCAATCCTAGGAACAGGACGAACACTGAAGCTTTCTTT